This TCR beta chain was observed in a study of regulatory T cells in long-lasting Graves disease (dated by TCRdb to 2020 to 2023). Concerning the study at large: Persistent Graves' disease meant more than 5 years of antithyroid drug treatment with TSH receptor autoantibodies that stayed positive. This study used TCR sequencing and RNA sequencing of peripheral blood to compare persistent Graves' disease patients against newly diagnosed Graves' disease patients. In the clinical cohort, patients with persistent Graves' disease had used antithyroid drugs for an average of roughly 10 years. A total of some 33 samples were covered by TCR sequencing, comprising some 13 persistent and approximately 20 newly diagnosed Graves' disease patients. The study was registered as a clinical trial and conducted in China. Broad study findings and their caveats: Only peripheral blood was studied, because thyroid tissue, the primary lesion, was inaccessible. Sequencing and analysis were limited to the TCR beta chain. Patients with persistent disease shared more public clonotypes (approximately 2,500) than newly diagnosed patients did (approximately 970). Persistent disease showed preferential use of TRBV28, TRBJ1-2 and TRBJ2-5, whereas newly diagnosed disease favored TRBV20-1 and TRBJ2-1. The authors noted that the small sample size was a limitation that may lower accuracy. Lower TCR Shannon entropy and fewer highly expanded clones were observed in persistent Graves' disease patients than in newly diagnosed patients, which suggested clonal expansion.

The CDR3 goes from the cysteine to the phenylalanine over 13 residues. Left in the record is the CDR3 DNA by itself, 39 bases read in frame from the first base. CDR1 and CDR2, per the germline V gene, are MDHEN and SYDVKM. At the junction V is shortened by 4 bases and J by 7 bases, with 12 bases in between. Interpreted using the paper, the time point label stands for: persistent/refractory GD, antithyroid drugs over 5 years with positive TRAb. For both TCR sequencing and RNA sequencing, RNA was extracted from PBMCs in TRIzol. The diagnosis of Graves' disease followed American Thyroid Association guidelines. Recruitment of patients was carried out at an endocrinology department in Xi'an, China. Each patient gave roughly 10 milliliters of peripheral blood, collected in an EDTA anticoagulant tube. Ficoll Paque Plus density gradient separation was used to isolate PBMCs, and no further T cell sorting was performed. An Agilent 2100 Bioanalyzer and agarose gel were used to check RNA quality, while a NanoDrop 2000 measured RNA concentration.

Libraries were made using multiplex PCR. The data were produced on an Illumina HiSeq 4000. iRepertoire HTBI primers and Arm-PCR amplification of CDR3 regions were used to construct TCR beta libraries. Before sequencing, the PCR products went through gel purification. The published analysis was carried out like this. Gene usage analysis of CDR3 amino acid clonotypes relied on the approximately 60 TRBV and about 15 TRBJ segments identified across samples. Filtered high-quality paired reads were merged into contigs using COPE and FqMerger. Contigs were aligned with BLAST to IMGT TRBV, TRBD and TRBJ reference genes, and CDR3 was defined per IMGT. Any clonotype with a frequency above 0.1% was counted as a highly expanded clone. Shannon entropy served as the measure of repertoire diversity, while the Gini coefficient captured V-J evenness. A clonotype found in more than one individual was treated as public. TCRdb reprocessed the public reads (quality trimming at Q25 with fastp, clone calling with MiXCR) and kept in-frame beta chains. Rows with a matching CDR3 protein are joined into one entry that keeps the most common DNA and genes. V and J calls and clone size were set by TCRdb, not the authors. Across this sample there are 300,000 or so distinct CDR3 sequences, with roughly a fifth seen only once. The top ten clones comprise less than 35% of the sample.

A word on this clonotype: The specificity of this receptor is unknown. Within one base of it there is no much larger clone, and no base qualities were kept.

This receptor was obtained from a female donor with Graves disease. The rearrangement joined TRBV28 to TRBJ2-3; the D segment is perhaps TRBD1 or TRBD2, each sharing 5 matched bases. The sequencing used peripheral blood mononuclear cells (PBMCs), collected when the disease was refractory, from a patient treated with antithyroid drugs. The sequenced DNA is TGTGCCAGCAGTTATACGGGGCTGAATACGCAGTATTTT. It translates to CASSYTGLNTQYF.